The source of this T cell receptor (beta chain) is a study of post-analysis software for immune sequencing data. Unique molecular identifiers had been added to the TCR beta cDNA libraries. TCRdb passed the PCR reads through MiXCR, listing each CDR3 protein once. Of hundreds of thousands of distinct CDR3 sequences in the sample, 25% to 30% were seen once. This clonotype was counted only a few times. Antigen: not known. General study points: Patients used five TRBV segments, including TRBV5-6, TRBV5-1 and TRBV20-1, more often than controls.

V was clipped by 1 base and J by 2 bases; unmatched bases: 11. The germline gives CDR1 LGHNA, CDR2 YSLEER. The CDR3 contains 19 residues. The origin of this receptor is a girl aged 5-17 years with multiple sclerosis. The rearrangement uses TRBV4-3 and TRBJ2-5; TRBD2 aligns across 12 bases. The sample comprised blood. CDR3 in amino acids: CASSQAVLAGGASQETQYF. The CDR3, as DNA: TGCGCCAGCAGCCAAGCGGTACTAGCGGGAGGCGCCTCACAAGAGACCCAGTACTTC.